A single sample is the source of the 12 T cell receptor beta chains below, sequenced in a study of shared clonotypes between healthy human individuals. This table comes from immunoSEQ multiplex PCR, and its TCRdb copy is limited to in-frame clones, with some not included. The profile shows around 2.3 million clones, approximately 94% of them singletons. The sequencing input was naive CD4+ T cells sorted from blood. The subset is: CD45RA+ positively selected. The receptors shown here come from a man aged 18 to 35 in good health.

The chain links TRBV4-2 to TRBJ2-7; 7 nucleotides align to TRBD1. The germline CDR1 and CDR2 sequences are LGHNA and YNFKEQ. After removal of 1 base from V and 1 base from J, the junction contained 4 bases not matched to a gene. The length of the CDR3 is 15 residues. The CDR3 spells CASSQGETGSYEQYF. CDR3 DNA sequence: TGTGCCAGCAGCCAAGGGGAGACAGGGTCCTACGAGCAGTACTTC.

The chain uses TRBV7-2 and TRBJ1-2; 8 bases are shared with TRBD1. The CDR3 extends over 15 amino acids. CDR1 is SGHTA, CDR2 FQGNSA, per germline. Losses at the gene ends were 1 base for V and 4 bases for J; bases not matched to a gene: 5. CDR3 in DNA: TGTGCCAGCAGCTTAGGACAGGGGAATGTCTATGGCTACACCTTC. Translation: CASSLGQGNVYGYTF.

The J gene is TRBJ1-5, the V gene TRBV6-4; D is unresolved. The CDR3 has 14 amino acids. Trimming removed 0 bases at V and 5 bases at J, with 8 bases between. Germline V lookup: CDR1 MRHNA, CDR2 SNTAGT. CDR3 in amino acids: CASSDSFSDQPQHF. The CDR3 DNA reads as TGTGCCAGCAGTGACTCGTTCTCGGATCAGCCCCAGCATTTT.

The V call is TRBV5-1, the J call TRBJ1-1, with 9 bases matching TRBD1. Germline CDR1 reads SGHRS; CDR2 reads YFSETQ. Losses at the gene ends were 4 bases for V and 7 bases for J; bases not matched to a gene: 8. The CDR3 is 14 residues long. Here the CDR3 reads CASSKDRGVNEAFF. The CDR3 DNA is TGCGCCAGCAGCAAGGACAGGGGAGTTAATGAAGCTTTCTTT.

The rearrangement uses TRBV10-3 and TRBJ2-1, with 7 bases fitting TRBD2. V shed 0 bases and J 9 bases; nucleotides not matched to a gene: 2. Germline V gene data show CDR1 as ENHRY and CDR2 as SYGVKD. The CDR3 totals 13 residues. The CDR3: CAISESGGTEQFF. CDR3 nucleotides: TGTGCCATCAGTGAGTCGGGGGGGACTGAGCAGTTCTTC.

CDR3 DNA sequence: TGTGCCAGCAGCTTACTAGGCCCTGATACGCAGTATTTT. Protein sequence: CASSLLGPDTQYF. The V call is TRBV7-3, the J call TRBJ2-3; D is undetermined. The V gene's germline CDR1 is SGHTA and CDR2 FQGTGA. The CDR3 totals 13 residues. Trimming took off 2 bases at V and 6 bases at J, with 9 bases between the two ends.

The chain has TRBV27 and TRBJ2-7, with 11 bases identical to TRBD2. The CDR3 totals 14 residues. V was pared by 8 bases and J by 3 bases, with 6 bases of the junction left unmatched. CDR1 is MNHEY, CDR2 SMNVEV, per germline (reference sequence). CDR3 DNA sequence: TGTGCCAGCCGCGGGACTAGCGGAATCTACGAGCAGTACTTC. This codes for CASRGTSGIYEQYF.

The CDR3 coding sequence is TGCAGCGTTTTGTCGAACTATGGCTACACCTTC. Translating gives CSVLSNYGYTF. The chain carries TRBV29-1 and TRBJ1-2; D is unresolved. CDR3 length: 11 amino acids. Germline loops: CDR1 SQVTM, CDR2 ANQGSEA. Trimming took 5 bases from V and 2 from J, leaving 6 bases between them.

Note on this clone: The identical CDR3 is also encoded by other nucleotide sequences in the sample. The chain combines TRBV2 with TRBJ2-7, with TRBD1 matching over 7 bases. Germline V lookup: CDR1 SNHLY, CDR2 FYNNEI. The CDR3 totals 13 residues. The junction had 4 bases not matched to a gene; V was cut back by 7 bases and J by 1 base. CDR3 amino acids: CASKDRVSYEQYF. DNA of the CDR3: TGTGCCAGCAAAGACAGGGTTTCCTACGAGCAGTACTTC.

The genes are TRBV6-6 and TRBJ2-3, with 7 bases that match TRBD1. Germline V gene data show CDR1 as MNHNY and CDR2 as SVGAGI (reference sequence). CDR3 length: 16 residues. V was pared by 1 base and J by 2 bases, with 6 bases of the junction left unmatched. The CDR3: CASSYFGTEPTDTQYF. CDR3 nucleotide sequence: TGTGCCAGCAGTTACTTCGGGACAGAACCCACAGATACGCAGTATTTT.

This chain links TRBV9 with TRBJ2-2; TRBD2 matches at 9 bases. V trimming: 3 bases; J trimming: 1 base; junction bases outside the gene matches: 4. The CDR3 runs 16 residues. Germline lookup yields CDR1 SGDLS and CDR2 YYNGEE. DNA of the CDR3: TGTGCCAGCAGCGGGGGGACTAGCCTGAACACCGGGGAGCTGTTTTTT. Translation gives CASSGGTSLNTGELFF. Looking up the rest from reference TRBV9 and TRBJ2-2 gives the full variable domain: DSGVTQTPKHLITATGQRVTLRCSPRSGDLSVYWYQQSLDQGLQFLIQYYNGEERAKGNILERFSAQQFPDLHSELNLSSLELGDSALYFCASSGGTSLNTGELFFGEGSRLTVL.

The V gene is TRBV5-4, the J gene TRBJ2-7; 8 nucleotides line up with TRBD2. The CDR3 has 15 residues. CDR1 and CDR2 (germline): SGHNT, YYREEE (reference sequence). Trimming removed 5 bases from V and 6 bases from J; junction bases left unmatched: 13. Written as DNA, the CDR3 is TGTGCCAGCAGGCGGGGGGACCCCGGTCTTGGCGAGCAGTACTTC. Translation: CASRRGDPGLGEQYF.